The sample holds one count of the clone carrying this T cell receptor beta chain. TCRdb's table, derived via immunoSEQ multiplex PCR, lists solely in-frame clones and lacks some. The sample shows fewer than 700,000 clones, approximately 91% of them seen only once. This sample is drawn from a study of blood T cell repertoires in COVID-19. The overall study: T cells, B-cell-depleted T cells, or PBMCs supplied cDNA or gDNA.

The receptor was derived from a woman in her forties or fifties with COVID-19, enrolled during active disease. The sequencing sample was made of peripheral blood.

The CDR3 loop is CAWSRLIGDTIYF. Here the CDR3 DNA reads TGTGCCTGGAGCCGACTGATCGGAGACACCATATATTTT. This chain joins TRBV30 and TRBJ1-3; unclear D gene. This CDR3 region has 13 residues. V was pared by 3 bases and J by 8 bases, with 14 bases between. Per germline, CDR1 GTSNPN and CDR2 SVGIG (reference sequence).